The next 20 T cell receptor beta chains were all read from a single sample in a study of blood T cell repertoires in COVID-19. TCRdb's copy holds only in-frame clones and misses some; the assay was immunoSEQ multiplex PCR. This sample has some 210,000 clones, with 84% found just once. What was sequenced was peripheral blood. The receptors were gathered from a woman in her seventies with active or convalescent COVID-19.

The CDR3 region has the DNA TGTGCCAGCTCGCGGACAGCCTCTAGCAATCAGCCCCAGCATTTT. Amino acids: CASSRTASSNQPQHF. The rearrangement links TRBV18 to TRBJ1-5; possibly TRBD1 for D (6 bases). Trimming pared 6 bases from V and 0 bases from J, leaving 12 bases between. Germline CDR1 KGHSH, CDR2 LQKENI. This CDR3 is 15 amino acids long.

This chain links TRBV12-3 or TRBV12-4 with TRBJ2-7; a possible D gene is TRBD2 (6 bases). There are 12 residues in the CDR3. Trimming removed 2 bases from V and 6 bases from J, with 8 bases in between. The CDR3 reads CASSLSGGEQYF. Written as DNA, the CDR3 is TGTGCCAGCAGTTTATCCGGGGGCGAGCAGTACTTC.

The rearrangement joins TRBV15 to TRBJ2-5; tentatively, D is TRBD1 (5 bases). The CDR3 extends over 17 amino acids. The germline V gene has CDR1 LNHNV and CDR2 YYDKDF (reference sequence). Trimming took off 0 bases at V and 1 base at J, with 15 bases between the two ends. This CDR3 is CATSRDIPQGFQETQYF. In nucleotides, the CDR3 is TGTGCCACCAGCAGAGATATCCCGCAGGGTTTCCAAGAGACCCAGTACTTC.

V gene TRBV5-1 combines with J gene TRBJ2-7; D not certain. CDR3 size: 15 residues. Germline lookup yields CDR1 SGHRS and CDR2 YFSETQ. Trimming removed 1 base at V and 2 bases at J, with 13 bases between. The chain's CDR3 is CASSLTGTYAYEQYF. For the CDR3, the DNA is TGCGCCAGCAGCTTGACGGGTACCTACGCCTACGAGCAGTACTTC.

The chain carries TRBV11-2 and TRBJ2-7; TRBD2 matches at 7 bases. V lost 1 base, J lost 3 bases, and 6 bases stayed unmatched. The CDR3 is made up of 15 amino acids. Per germline, CDR1 SGHAT and CDR2 FQNNGV. Written as DNA, the CDR3 is TGTGCCAGCAGCTTAGTGGCTAGCGGAAACTACGAGCAGTACTTC. Protein: CASSLVASGNYEQYF. Full variable domain (missing parts from reference TRBV11-2 and TRBJ2-7): EAGVAQSPRYKIIEKRQSVAFWCNPISGHATLYWYQQILGQGPKLLIQFQNNGVVDDSQLPKDRFSAERLKGVDSTLKIQPAKLEDSAVYLCASSLVASGNYEQYFGPGTRLTVT.

In this sample, this clone turned up a few times. This chain connects TRBV28 to TRBJ1-5; 11 positions agree with TRBD1. The germline CDR1 and CDR2 sequences are MDHEN and SYDVKM. With 7 bases clipped from V and 3 bases from J, the junction kept 5 bases outside the gene matches. The CDR3 consists of 15 residues. The CDR3 sequence is CASTPGQGDNQPQHF. CDR3 coding DNA: TGTGCCAGCACACCGGGACAGGGGGACAATCAGCCCCAGCATTTT.

V is TRBV3-1 (or the pseudogene TRBV3-2) and J is TRBJ1-3; a weak D match, TRBD1 (6 bases). Germline V CDR1 and CDR2: LGHDT, YNNKEL (reference sequence). CDR3 length equals 16 residues. V was cut by 4 bases and J by 3 bases, with 16 bases left in between. The CDR3 DNA sequence: TGTGCCAGCAGCCCAAACAGGGATTCCCTTGGAAACACCATATATTTT. Its protein product is CASSPNRDSLGNTIYF.

The chain joins TRBV19 to TRBJ2-1; 10 bases are shared with TRBD2. Germline trimming cut 7 bases from V and 5 bases from J; bases unmatched to any gene: 8. The germline CDR1 and CDR2 sequences are LNHDA and SQIVND (reference sequence). The CDR3 has 15 amino acids. CDR3 sequence reads: CASISGRGRNNEQFF. The CDR3 bases are TGTGCCAGTATCAGCGGGAGGGGTCGGAACAATGAGCAGTTCTTC.

The V call is TRBV15, the J call TRBJ2-7; TRBD1 matches at 11 bases. The germline V gene encodes CDR1 LNHNV and CDR2 YYDKDF (reference sequence). Losses at the gene ends were 6 bases for V and 6 bases for J; bases not matched to a gene: 10. The CDR3 consists of 15 residues. CDR3 region: CATSQRPGTGGEQYF. The CDR3, as DNA: TGTGCCACCAGTCAGAGGCCCGGGACAGGGGGCGAGCAGTACTTC.

J is TRBJ1-3 and V is TRBV6-5; D remains ambiguous. Germline V gene sequence: CDR1 MNHEY, CDR2 SVGAGI. The length of the CDR3 is 14 residues. V lost 10 bases to trimming and J lost 2 bases, with 15 bases between them. The CDR3 coding sequence is TGTGCCACCTGGGCCGGAATTGCTGGAAACACCATATATTTT. Translation gives CATWAGIAGNTIYF.

V gene TRBV18 combines with J gene TRBJ2-5; perhaps TRBD1 as D (5 bases). Trimming removed 5 bases from V and 0 bases from J, with 19 bases in between. Germline values: CDR1 KGHSH, CDR2 LQKENI. The CDR3 has 17 amino acids. CDR3 protein: CASSAGRQQPNQETQYF. DNA for the CDR3: TGTGCCAGCTCAGCCGGGCGACAGCAACCGAACCAAGAGACCCAGTACTTC.

This clone has only one observation. The genes are TRBV4-1 and TRBJ1-2; the D is unclear. V was shortened by 1 base and J by 0 bases, with 12 bases between the two germline ends. The CDR3 covers 16 residues. Germline CDR1 and CDR2: MGHRA and YSYEKL. CDR3 DNA: TGCGCCAGCAGCCAAGGACGACTCCAAGCTAACTATGGCTACACCTTC. Its protein product is CASSQGRLQANYGYTF.

The gene calls are TRBV24-1 and TRBJ2-1, with TRBD2 identical over 9 bases. The germline V gene has CDR1 KGHDR and CDR2 SFDVKD. The CDR3 is made up of 17 amino acids. With 4 bases clipped from V and 0 bases from J, the junction kept 6 bases outside the gene matches. In nucleotides, the CDR3 is TGTGCCACCAGTGAGCGAGCGGGAGGCTACTCCTACAATGAGCAGTTCTTC. It translates to CATSERAGGYSYNEQFF.

The chain couples TRBV6-5 to TRBJ2-2; the D gene is possibly TRBD2 (6 bases). Germline V gives CDR1 MNHEY, CDR2 SVGAGI. Trimming shortened V by 5 bases and J by 1 base, and 11 bases separated the two germline ends. CDR3 length equals 15 residues. The CDR3 protein is CASSRGAGNTGELFF. CDR3 DNA: TGTGCCAGCAGTCGCGGGGCAGGGAACACCGGGGAGCTGTTTTTT.

The chain links TRBV4-2 to TRBJ2-3; D unclear. Germline lookup yields CDR1 LGHNA and CDR2 YNFKEQ. Trimming stripped 3 bases from V and 3 bases from J, with 13 bases between. This CDR3 is 15 amino acids long. In DNA form, the CDR3 reads TGTGCCAGCAGCCACACAGTGGATGGGACAGATACGCAGTATTTT. It is translated as CASSHTVDGTDTQYF.

V and J are TRBV9 and TRBJ2-3; D may be TRBD2 (6 bases). V lost 0 bases and J lost 1, with 6 bases in between. This CDR3 is built from 14 residues. The germline V gene encodes CDR1 SGDLS and CDR2 YYNGEE. The CDR3 region is CASSVERGTDTQYF. For the CDR3, the DNA is TGTGCCAGCAGCGTAGAGCGGGGCACAGATACGCAGTATTTT.

The CDR3 region is CASGPVLSYEQYF. The CDR3 nucleotides are TGTGCCAGCGGTCCGGTCCTCTCCTACGAGCAGTACTTC. This sequence joins TRBV12-3 or TRBV12-4 and TRBJ2-7; no definite D call. The germline V and J ends were trimmed by 8 bases and 0 bases, with 11 bases remaining between them. This CDR3 is 13 amino acids long.

V usage is TRBV6-1 and J usage is TRBJ1-2; TRBD1 agrees at 7 bases. V was clipped by 0 bases and J by 4 bases; unmatched bases: 5. The CDR3 consists of 15 residues. Germline CDR1 is MNHNS and CDR2 is SASEGT. The CDR3 region is CASSEALGTVYGYTF. As DNA, the CDR3 is TGTGCCAGCAGTGAAGCGCTGGGGACAGTCTATGGCTACACCTTC.

This chain links TRBV5-4 with TRBJ2-3, with D possibly TRBD2 on 6 matching bases. CDR1 and CDR2 from the germline V gene are SGHNT and YYREEE (reference sequence). Trimming took 2 bases from V and 2 from J, leaving 12 bases between them. CDR3 length: 15 residues. The CDR3 nucleotides are TGTGCCAGCAGCTTTAGACGGGAGACCACAGATACGCAGTATTTT. Amino acids: CASSFRRETTDTQYF.

The chain links TRBV19 to TRBJ1-2, with D hard to call. This CDR3 contains 14 residues. CDR1 LNHDA and CDR2 SQIVND come from the germline V gene (reference sequence). V was trimmed by 6 bases and J by 4 bases, leaving 15 bases between them. The CDR3 is CASSQTGVPYGYTF. The DNA for the CDR3 is TGTGCCAGTAGCCAGACCGGGGTCCCCTATGGCTACACCTTC.